What follows is one T cell receptor beta chain and its context. The method was immunoSEQ multiplex PCR; TCRdb's version includes in-frame clones alone and lacks a portion of them. The repertoire holds approximately 1,100 clones, with 85% to 90% as singletons. This sample is part of a study of follicular helper T cells after annual influenza vaccination. Time point defined: 2015-2016 season, 7 days after influenza vaccination. The TCR comes from an adult who received the influenza vaccine. This material consisted of CXCR5+ CD38- circulating T follicular helper cells from blood, taken 7 days after influenza vaccination. Stated subset: circulating Tfh, non-naive CD4+CXCR5+PD-1+ (ICOS+CD38+ or ICOS-CD38-).

CDR3 DNA sequence: TGCGCCAGCAGCCAAGATTTATTTGGTCTCGTCAGGTGGAATTCACCCCTCCACTTT. This gives the protein CASSQDLFGLVRWNSPLHF. This chain connects TRBV4-1 to TRBJ1-6; D ambiguous. Germline lookup yields CDR1 MGHRA and CDR2 YSYEKL. The V gene lost 0 bases and the J gene lost 7 bases, with 22 bases spanning the gap. The CDR3 runs to 19 residues.